This T cell receptor beta chain was found in a study of beta chain features in type 1 diabetes. Notes on the study in general: Shortening that was moderate but significant affected the TCRB CDR3s of Type 1 diabetes patients in all four CD4+ subsets. Comparison showed that naive, central memory and Treg TCRB repertoires appeared more similar among patients than among healthy donors.

There are a few counts of this clone. Its antigen is as yet unknown. Germline V gives CDR1 LNHDA, CDR2 SQIVND (reference sequence). Deletions cut 2 bases from V and 7 bases from J, with 9 bases between. This CDR3 spans 13 amino acids. Expressed TCRB transcripts were sequenced after all isolated RNA was converted to cDNA. Repertoires were generated with immunoSEQ multiplex PCR, while TCRdb's copy carries only in-frame clones and drops some. The sample contains roughly 370,000 clones, 11% to 15% of which appear only once. Sequencing used naive CD4+ T cells from blood. This receptor was obtained from a young man in good health. The rearrangement uses TRBV19 and TRBJ1-5; D gene unclear. The CDR3 reads CASSISAVQPQHF. CDR3 sequence (DNA): TGTGCCAGTAGTATAAGTGCAGTCCAGCCCCAGCATTTT.